The rows below give T cell receptor beta chains drawn from one sample of a study of blood T cell repertoires in COVID-19. This table comes from immunoSEQ multiplex PCR, and its TCRdb copy is limited to in-frame clones, with some not included. The table has tens of thousands of clones, around 90% seen once; the top ten hold 4.5% to 7%. The sequencing sample was made of peripheral blood. Receptors originate from a middle-aged man with active COVID-19. Both conserved end residues are part of each CDR3. The order of the fields is V gene, J gene, CDR3 protein.

TRBV4-3	TRBJ2-6	CASSQVRLWDTAPSGANVLTF
TRBV7-2	TRBJ1-2	CASSLRTGVFYGYTF
TRBV6-5	TRBJ1-6	CASSRDSDSPLHF
TRBV5-6	TRBJ1-5	CASSHAGQKNQPQHF
TRBV25-1	TRBJ1-2	CASSDGRYGYTF
TRBV30	TRBJ2-2	CAWKLSTGFGELFF
TRBV4-3	TRBJ2-1	CASSLHLDSYNEQFF
TRBV5-1	TRBJ2-3	CASSSGTSGSTDTQYF
TRBV5-5	TRBJ2-2	CASSYSRGAGLGGELFF
TRBV19	TRBJ1-4	CASSLKILNEKLFF
TRBV20-1	TRBJ1-5	CSVGQQPQHF
TRBV4-3	TRBJ2-1	CASSRKGLAGGNEQFF
TRBV4-3	TRBJ1-1	CASSQGGQGWDTEAFF
TRBV5-1	TRBJ2-2	CASSGLAGDNGELFF
TRBV4-3	TRBJ1-2	CASSLGAGGGDGYTF
TRBV7-9	TRBJ2-2	CASSSLGGMSGELFF
TRBV4-1	TRBJ2-1	CASSQGGGSYNEQFF
TRBV18	TRBJ2-7	CASSPTGDLSYEQYF
TRBV27	TRBJ2-6	CASSGYGQEPVSGANVLTF
TRBV18	TRBJ2-7	CASSPRTSGGTYEQYF
TRBV6-6	TRBJ1-2	CASSFQGAGNGYTF
TRBV4-3	TRBJ1-4	CASSQDLGGKLLF
TRBV28	TRBJ2-7	CASTVHSYEQYF
TRBV7-9	TRBJ2-7	CASSLDGGTVAREQYF
TRBV27	TRBJ1-2	CASSLTGGTQGYTF
TRBV5-6	TRBJ2-2	CASSFGSNAGELFF
TRBV9	TRBJ2-7	CASSVVGEGAEQYF
TRBV6-2/TRBV6-3	TRBJ2-5	CASSYLLGSGRKETQYF
TRBV7-2	TRBJ1-2	CASSPGQGANYGYTF
TRBV3-1/TRBV3-2	TRBJ1-2	CASSQAGQGGYGYTF
TRBV28	TRBJ2-7	CAAQQGPREQYF
TRBV9	TRBJ1-1	CASSVQGTEAFF
TRBV7-6	TRBJ2-5	CASSPGPGTGAETQYF
TRBV6-2/TRBV6-3	TRBJ2-7	CASSYSHRGESYEQYF
TRBV5-3	TRBJ2-3	CARSHYCWDFSRTDTQYF
TRBV28	TRBJ1-1	CASRVAGGRWTEAFF
TRBV7-9	TRBJ1-1	CASTPGVVTEAFF
TRBV5-1	TRBJ2-5	CASSGGRRGLETQYF
TRBV30	TRBJ1-1	CAWSPTGGTEAFF
TRBV2	TRBJ2-3	CASREVGGAEDTQYF
TRBV18	TRBJ1-1	CALSRGAMNTEAFF
TRBV9	TRBJ2-1	CASSKEDHVSYNEQFF